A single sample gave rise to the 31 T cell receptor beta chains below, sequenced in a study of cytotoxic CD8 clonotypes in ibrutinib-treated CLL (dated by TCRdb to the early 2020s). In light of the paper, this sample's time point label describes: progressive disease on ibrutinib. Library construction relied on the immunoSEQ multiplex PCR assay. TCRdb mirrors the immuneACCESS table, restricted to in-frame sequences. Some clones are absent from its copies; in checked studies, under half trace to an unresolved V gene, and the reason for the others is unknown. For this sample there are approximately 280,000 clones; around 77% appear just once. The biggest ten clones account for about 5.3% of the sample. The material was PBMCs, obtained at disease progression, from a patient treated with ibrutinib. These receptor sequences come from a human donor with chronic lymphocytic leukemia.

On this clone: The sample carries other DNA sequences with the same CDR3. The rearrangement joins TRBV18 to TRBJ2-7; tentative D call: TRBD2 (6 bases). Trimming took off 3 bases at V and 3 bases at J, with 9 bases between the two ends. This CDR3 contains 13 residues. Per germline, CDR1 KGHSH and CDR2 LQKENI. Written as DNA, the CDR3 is TGTGCCAGCTCACCCGGCGGGATCTACGAGCAGTACTTC. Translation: CASSPGGIYEQYF.

The CDR3 DNA sequence: TGTGCCAGTAGTTTGGGCTACGAGCAGTACTTC. Translated: CASSLGYEQYF. This rearrangement joins TRBV19 to TRBJ2-7; no clear D gene. The CDR3 covers 11 residues. Germline V gene lookup returns CDR1 LNHDA and CDR2 SQIVND (reference sequence). V was clipped by 5 bases and J by 3 bases, with 5 bases between them.

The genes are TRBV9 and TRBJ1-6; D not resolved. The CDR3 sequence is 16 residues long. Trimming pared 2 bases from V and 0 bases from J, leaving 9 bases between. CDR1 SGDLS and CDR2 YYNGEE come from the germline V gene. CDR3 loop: CASSVSQSSYNSPLHF. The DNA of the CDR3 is TGTGCCAGCAGCGTGTCACAAAGCTCCTATAATTCACCCCTCCACTTT.

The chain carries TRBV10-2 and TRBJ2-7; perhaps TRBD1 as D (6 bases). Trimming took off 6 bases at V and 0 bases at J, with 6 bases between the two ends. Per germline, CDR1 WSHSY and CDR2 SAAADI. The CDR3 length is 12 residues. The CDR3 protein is CASRDSSYEQYF. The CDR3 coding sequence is TGCGCCAGCAGGGACAGCTCCTACGAGCAGTACTTC.

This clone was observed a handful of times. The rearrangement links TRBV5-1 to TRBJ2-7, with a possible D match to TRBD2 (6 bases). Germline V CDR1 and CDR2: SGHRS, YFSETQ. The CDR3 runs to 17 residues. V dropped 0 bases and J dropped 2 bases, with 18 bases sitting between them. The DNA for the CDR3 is TGCGCCAGCAGCTTGGCAACACATCTTTGGACTACCTACGAGCAGTACTTC. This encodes CASSLATHLWTTYEQYF.

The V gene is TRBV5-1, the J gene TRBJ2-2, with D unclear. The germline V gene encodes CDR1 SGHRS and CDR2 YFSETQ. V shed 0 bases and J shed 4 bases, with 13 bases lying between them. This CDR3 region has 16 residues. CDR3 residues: CASSLVPGPVTGELFF. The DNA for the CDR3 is TGCGCCAGCAGCTTGGTCCCCGGCCCGGTCACCGGGGAGCTGTTTTTT.

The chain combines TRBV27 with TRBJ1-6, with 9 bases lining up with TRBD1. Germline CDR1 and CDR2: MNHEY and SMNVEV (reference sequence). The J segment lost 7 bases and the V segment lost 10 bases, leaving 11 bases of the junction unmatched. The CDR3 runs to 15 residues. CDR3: CATSKGTGRNSPLHF. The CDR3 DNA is TGTGCCACCTCGAAAGGGACAGGGCGAAATTCACCCCTCCACTTT.

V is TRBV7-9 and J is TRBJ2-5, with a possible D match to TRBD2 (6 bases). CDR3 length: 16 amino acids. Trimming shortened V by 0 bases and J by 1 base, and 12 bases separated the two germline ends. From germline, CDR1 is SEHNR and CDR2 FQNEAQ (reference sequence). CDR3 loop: CASSLALTAGQETQYF. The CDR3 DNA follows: TGTGCCAGCAGCTTAGCCCTGACAGCGGGCCAAGAGACCCAGTACTTC. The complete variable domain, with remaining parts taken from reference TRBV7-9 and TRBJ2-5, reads DTGVSQNPRHKITKRGQNVTFRCDPISEHNRLYWYRQTLGQGPEFLTYFQNEAQLEKSRLLSDRFSAERPKGSFSTLEIQRTEQGDSAMYLCASSLALTAGQETQYFGPGTRLLVL.

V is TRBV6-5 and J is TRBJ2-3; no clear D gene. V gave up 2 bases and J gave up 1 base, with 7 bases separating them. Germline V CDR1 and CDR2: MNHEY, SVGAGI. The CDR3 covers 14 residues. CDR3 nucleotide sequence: TGTGCCAGCAGTTACGTCCACGGCACAGATACGCAGTATTTT. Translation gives CASSYVHGTDTQYF.

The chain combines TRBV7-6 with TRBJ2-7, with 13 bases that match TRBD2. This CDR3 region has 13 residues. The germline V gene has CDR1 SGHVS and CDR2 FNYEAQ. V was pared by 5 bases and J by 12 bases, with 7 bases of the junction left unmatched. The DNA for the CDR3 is TGTGCCAGCAGCCGGACTAGCGGGGGCCTGCCGTACTTC. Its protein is CASSRTSGGLPYF.

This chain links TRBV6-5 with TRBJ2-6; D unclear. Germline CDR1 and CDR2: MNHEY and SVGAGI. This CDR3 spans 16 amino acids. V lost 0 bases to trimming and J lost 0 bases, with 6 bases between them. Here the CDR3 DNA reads TGTGCCAGCAGTTACTCGCAGCTCTCTGGGGCCAACGTCCTGACTTTC. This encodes CASSYSQLSGANVLTF.

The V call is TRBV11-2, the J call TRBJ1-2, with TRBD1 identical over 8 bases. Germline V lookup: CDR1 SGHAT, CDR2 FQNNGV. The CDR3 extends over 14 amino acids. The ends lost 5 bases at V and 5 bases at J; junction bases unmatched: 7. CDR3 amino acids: CASSQGTGLYGYTF. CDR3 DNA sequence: TGTGCCAGCAGCCAGGGGACAGGCCTTTATGGCTACACCTTC.

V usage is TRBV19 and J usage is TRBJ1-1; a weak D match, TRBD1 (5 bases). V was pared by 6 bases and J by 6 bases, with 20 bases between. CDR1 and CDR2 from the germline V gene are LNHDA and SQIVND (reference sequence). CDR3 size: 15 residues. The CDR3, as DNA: TGTGCCAGTAGCACTCGGCCGGACGTGGGGGCTGAAGCTTTCTTT. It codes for CASSTRPDVGAEAFF.

The CDR3 DNA sequence: TGTGCCAGCAGCCGATGGACTTATGATACGAGCCCCGGGGAGCTGTTTTTT. Its protein is CASSRWTYDTSPGELFF. The rearrangement uses TRBV13 and TRBJ2-2; D might be TRBD2 (5 bases). CDR3 length: 17 residues. V gave up 5 bases and J gave up 6 bases, with 22 bases separating them. Germline CDR1 and CDR2: PRHDT and FYEKMQ (reference sequence).

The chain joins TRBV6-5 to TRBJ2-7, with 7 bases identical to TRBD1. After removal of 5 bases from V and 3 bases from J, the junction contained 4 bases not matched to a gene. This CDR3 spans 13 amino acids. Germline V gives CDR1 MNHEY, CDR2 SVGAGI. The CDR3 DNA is TGTGCCAGCAGTGACGCAGGGGGCTACGAGCAGTACTTC. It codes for CASSDAGGYEQYF.

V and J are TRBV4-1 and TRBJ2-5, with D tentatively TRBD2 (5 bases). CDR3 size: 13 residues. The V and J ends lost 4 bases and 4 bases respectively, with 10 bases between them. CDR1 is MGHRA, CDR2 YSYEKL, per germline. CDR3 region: CASSPLAGETQYF. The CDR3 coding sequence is TGCGCCAGCAGCCCCCTAGCAGGAGAGACCCAGTACTTC.

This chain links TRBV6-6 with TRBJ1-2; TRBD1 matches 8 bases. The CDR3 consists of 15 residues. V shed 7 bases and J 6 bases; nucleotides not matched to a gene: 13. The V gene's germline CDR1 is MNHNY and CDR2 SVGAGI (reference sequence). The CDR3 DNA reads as TGTGCCAGCACCCTTCGCCCAGGGGGCAGCCATGGCTACACCTTC. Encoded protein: CASTLRPGGSHGYTF.

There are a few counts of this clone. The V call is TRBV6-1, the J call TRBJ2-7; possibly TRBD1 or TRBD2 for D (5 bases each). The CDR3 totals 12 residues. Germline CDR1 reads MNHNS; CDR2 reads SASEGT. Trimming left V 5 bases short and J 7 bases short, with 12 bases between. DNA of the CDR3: TGTGCCAGCAGTTGGGTCGAGGGGGAGCAGTACTTC. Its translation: CASSWVEGEQYF.

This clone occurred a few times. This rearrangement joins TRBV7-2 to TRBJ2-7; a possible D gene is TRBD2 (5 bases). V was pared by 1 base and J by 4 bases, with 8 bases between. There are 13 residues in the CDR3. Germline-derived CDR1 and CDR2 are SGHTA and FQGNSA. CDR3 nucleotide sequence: TGTGCCAGCAGCTTAGGACTATTTTACGAGCAGTACTTC. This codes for CASSLGLFYEQYF.

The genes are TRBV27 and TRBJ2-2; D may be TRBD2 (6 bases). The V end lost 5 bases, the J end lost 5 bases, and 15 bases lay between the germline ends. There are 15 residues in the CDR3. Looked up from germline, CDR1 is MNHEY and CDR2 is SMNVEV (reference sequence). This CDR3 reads CASSLAGGGTGELFF. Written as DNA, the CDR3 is TGTGCCAGCAGTCTGGCAGGTGGGGGGACCGGGGAGCTGTTTTTT.

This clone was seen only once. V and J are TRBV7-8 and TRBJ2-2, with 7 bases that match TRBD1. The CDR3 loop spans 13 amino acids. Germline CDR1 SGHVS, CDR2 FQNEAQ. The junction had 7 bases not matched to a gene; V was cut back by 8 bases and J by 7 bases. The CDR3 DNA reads TGTGCCAGCCAAACAGGGGTCAGCGGGGAGCTGTTTTTT. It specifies CASQTGVSGELFF.

CDR3 DNA: TGTGCCAGCAGCTTAGGGACCGCCTATGGCTACACCTTC. Translated: CASSLGTAYGYTF. The chain carries TRBV7-9 and TRBJ1-2; no definite D call. With 1 base removed from V and 4 bases from J, the gap between germline ends came to 7 bases. The V gene's germline CDR1 is SEHNR and CDR2 FQNEAQ (reference sequence). This CDR3 contains 13 residues.

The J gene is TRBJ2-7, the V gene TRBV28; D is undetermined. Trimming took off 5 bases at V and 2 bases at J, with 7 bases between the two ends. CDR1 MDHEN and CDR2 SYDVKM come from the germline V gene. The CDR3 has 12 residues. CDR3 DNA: TGTGCCAGCAGTAGTCCCCCCTACGAGCAGTACTTC. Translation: CASSSPPYEQYF.

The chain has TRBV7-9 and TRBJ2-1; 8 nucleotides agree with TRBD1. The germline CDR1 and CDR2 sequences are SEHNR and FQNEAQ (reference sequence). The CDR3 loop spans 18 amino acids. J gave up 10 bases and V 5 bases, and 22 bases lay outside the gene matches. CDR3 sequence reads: CASSKPSLGDRLEFEQFF. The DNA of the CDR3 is TGTGCCAGCAGCAAACCCTCCCTAGGGGACAGGCTTGAATTCGAGCAGTTCTTC.

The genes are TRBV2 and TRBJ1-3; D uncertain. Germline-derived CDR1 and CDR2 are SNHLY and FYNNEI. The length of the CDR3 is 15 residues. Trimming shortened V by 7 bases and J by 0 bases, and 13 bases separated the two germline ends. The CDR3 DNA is TGTGCCAGCACCGAAGACCGGACCTCTGGAAACACCATATATTTT. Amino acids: CASTEDRTSGNTIYF.

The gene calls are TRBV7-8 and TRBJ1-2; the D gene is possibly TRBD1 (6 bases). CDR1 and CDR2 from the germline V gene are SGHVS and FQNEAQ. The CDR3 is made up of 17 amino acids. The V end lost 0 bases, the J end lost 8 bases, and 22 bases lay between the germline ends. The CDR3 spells CASSLAGRGAHPGGYTF. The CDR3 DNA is TGTGCCAGCAGCTTAGCGGGTCGGGGGGCGCATCCGGGCGGCTACACCTTC.

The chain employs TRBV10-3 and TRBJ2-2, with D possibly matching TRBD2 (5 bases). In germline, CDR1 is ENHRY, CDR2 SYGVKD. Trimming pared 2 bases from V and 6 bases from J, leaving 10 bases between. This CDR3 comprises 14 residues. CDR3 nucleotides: TGTGCCATCAGTGAGCGCCGAGGGCCCGGGGAGCTGTTTTTT. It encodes CAISERRGPGELFF.

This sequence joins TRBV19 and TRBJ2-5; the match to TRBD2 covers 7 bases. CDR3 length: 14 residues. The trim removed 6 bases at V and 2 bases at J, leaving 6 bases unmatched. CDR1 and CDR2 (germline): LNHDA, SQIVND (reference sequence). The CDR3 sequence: CASRSREGQETQYF. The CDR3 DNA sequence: TGTGCCAGTAGGTCCAGGGAGGGGCAAGAGACCCAGTACTTC.

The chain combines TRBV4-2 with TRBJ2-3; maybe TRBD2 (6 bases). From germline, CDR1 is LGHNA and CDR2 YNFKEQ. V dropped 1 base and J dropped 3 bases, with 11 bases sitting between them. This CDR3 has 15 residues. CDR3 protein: CASSQGAGKTDTQYF. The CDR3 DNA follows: TGTGCCAGCAGCCAAGGAGCGGGTAAAACAGATACGCAGTATTTT.

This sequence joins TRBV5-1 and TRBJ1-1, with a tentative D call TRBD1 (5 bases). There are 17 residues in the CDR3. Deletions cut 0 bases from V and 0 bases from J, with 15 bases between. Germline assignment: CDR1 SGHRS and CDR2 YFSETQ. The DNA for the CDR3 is TGCGCCAGCAGCTTGGCCTGGGGGTTCGCAATGAACACTGAAGCTTTCTTT. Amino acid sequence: CASSLAWGFAMNTEAFF.

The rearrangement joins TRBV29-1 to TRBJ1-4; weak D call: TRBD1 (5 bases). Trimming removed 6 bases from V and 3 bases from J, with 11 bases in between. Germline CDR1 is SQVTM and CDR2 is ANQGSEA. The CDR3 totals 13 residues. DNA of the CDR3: TGCAGCGTCCAGGGTACGGCTAATGAAAAACTGTTTTTT. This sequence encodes CSVQGTANEKLFF.